These 2 T cell receptor beta chains were all obtained from the same sample, sequenced in a study of Graves' ophthalmopathy and Graves' hyperthyroidism. Amplification of the TCR beta CDR3 regions used RNA transcripts (as template). Second-round multiplex PCR came after a first-round RT-PCR that employed HTBI primers. TCRdb re-analysed the multiplex PCR reads in MiXCR, keeping a single row per CDR3 protein. The sample has about 480,000 distinct CDR3 sequences, 13% to 15% seen once. Sequences were obtained from blood. All receptors derive from a young woman with Graves' ophthalmopathy.

This clonotype was seen ten or more times. The chain carries TRBV28 and TRBJ1-3; 7 bases are a match to TRBD1. Germline CDR1 reads MDHEN; CDR2 reads SYDVKM. This CDR3 comprises 15 residues. V lost 6 bases, J lost 0 bases, and 5 bases stayed unmatched. The CDR3, as DNA: TGTGCCAGCAGACAGGGGTCAAGCTCTGGAAACACCATATATTTT. Protein: CASRQGSSSGNTIYF.

With respect to this clonotype: At one end the junction does not follow the germline gene, possibly because of a read error. V gene TRBV19 combines with J gene TRBJ2-7, with D perhaps matching TRBD1 or TRBD2 (6 bases each). The V gene's germline CDR1 is LNHDA and CDR2 SQIVND (reference sequence). This CDR3 has 14 amino acids. The CDR3 spells CVSSIGGGSREQYF. The CDR3 DNA is TGTGTCAGTAGTATAGGAGGGGGATCAAGGGAGCAGTACTTC. Full variable domain (missing parts from reference TRBV19 and TRBJ2-7): DGGITQSPKYLFRKEGQNVTLSCEQNLNHDAMYWYRQDPGQGLRLIYYSQIVNDFQKGDIAEGYSVSREKKESFPLTVTSAQKNPTAFYLCVSSIGGGSREQYFGPGTRLTVT.